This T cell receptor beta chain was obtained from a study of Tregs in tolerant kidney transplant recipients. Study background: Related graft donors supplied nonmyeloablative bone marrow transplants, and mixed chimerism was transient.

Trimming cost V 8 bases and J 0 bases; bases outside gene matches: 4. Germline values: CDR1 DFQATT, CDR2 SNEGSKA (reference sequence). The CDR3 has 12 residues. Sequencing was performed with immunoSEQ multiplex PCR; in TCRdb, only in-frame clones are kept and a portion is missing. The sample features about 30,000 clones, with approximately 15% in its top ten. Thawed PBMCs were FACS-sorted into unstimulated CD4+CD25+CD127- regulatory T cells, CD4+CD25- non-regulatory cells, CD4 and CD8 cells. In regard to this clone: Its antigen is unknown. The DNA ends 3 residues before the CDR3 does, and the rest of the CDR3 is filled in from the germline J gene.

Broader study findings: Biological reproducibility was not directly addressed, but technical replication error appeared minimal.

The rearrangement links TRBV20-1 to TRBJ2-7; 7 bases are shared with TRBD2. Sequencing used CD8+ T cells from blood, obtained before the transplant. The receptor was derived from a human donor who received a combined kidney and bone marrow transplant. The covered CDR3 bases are TGCAGTACCACTAGCGACTCCTACGAG. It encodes CSTTSDSYE. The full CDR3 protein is CSTTSDSYEQYF.